This TCR beta chain was profiled in a study of shared clonotypes between healthy human individuals. Across the study: Three plates each covered CD4 naive and memory; CD8 naive two, CD8 memory one.

This CDR3 has 11 residues. With V trimmed by 6 bases and J by 6 bases, 2 bases remained unmatched. CDR1 is SQVTM, CDR2 ANQGSEA, per germline. Positively selected for CCR7, the CD45RO-negative cells used as naive CD8 cells excluded terminally differentiated effector memory CD45RA+ cells. Sequencing was performed with immunoSEQ multiplex PCR; in TCRdb, only in-frame clones are kept and a portion is missing. The sample has 660,000 or so clones, 95% to 96% seen once. The source material was naive CD8+ T cells sorted from blood. This TCR was sampled from a woman aged 25 to 39 in good health. The chain recombines TRBV29-1 with TRBJ2-1; 7 nucleotides match TRBD2. In DNA form, the CDR3 reads TGCAGCGTGACTAGCTCCAATGAGCAGTTCTTC. Its translation is CSVTSSNEQFF.